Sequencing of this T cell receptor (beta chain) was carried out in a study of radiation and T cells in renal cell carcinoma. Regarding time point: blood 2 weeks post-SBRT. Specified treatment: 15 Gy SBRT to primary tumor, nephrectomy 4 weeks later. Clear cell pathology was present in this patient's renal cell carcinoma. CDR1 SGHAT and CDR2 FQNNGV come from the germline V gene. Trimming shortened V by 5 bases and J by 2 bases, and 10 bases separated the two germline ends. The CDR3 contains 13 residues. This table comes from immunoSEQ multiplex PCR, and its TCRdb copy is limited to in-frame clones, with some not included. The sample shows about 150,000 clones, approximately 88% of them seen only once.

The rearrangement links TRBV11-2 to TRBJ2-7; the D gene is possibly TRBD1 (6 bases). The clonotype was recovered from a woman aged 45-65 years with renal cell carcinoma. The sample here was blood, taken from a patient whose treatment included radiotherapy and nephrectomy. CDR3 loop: CASSPRTAYEQYF. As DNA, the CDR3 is TGTGCCAGCAGCCCTCGGACAGCCTACGAGCAGTACTTC.